Given below is one TCR beta chain in context. Its antigen target is currently unknown. No much larger clonotype is one base removed from it; base qualities were not supplied. The sample is drawn from a study of blood T cell repertoires in COVID-19 (dated by TCRdb to the early 2020s). In the study overall: Samples from collaborators originated in the United States, Italy and Spain and spanned both the acute and convalescent phases of COVID-19. The prospective study material was composed of cDNA or gDNA derived from T cells, B-cell-depleted T cells, or PBMCs. Deeply sampled blood TCRbeta repertoires from subjects exposed to, actively infected with, or recovered from COVID-19 were included in the dataset. The repertoires were released in a freely available public database meant as a resource for research on the immune response to SARS-CoV-2. Samples came from the ongoing ImmuneRACE study (first 160 participants) plus 1,254 subjects from 6 global collaborators. Nearly every sample came with metadata listing a de-identified subject ID, COVID-19 status, age in years and sex. HLA class I and class II types, where available, came from metadata supplied by the sample provider rather than from assay-based typing. Study-level results and caveats: Clinical and demographic metadata were provided uncurated, with the amount varying by source and participant.

The CDR3 has 15 amino acids, counting the end cysteine and phenylalanine. The only DNA kept is the CDR3, 45 bases in frame from the first base. For CDR1 and CDR2, the germline V gene (reference sequence) lists LNHDA and SQIVND. V is cut back by 6 bases and J by 4 bases, with 6 bases in the junction unmatched. Whole blood was collected in K2EDTA tubes by collaborating institutions according to the institutions' own protocols. For TCRbeta analysis, collaborators shipped samples as frozen whole blood, isolated PBMCs, or DNA extracted from either of those sample types. The immunoSEQ Assay, a bias-controlled multiplex PCR, was used to amplify TCRbeta CDR3 regions from genomic DNA. Per the original workflow: The number of nucleated cells in each sample was estimated from the amplification of reference gene primers within the assay. To quantify the absolute abundance of each unique TCRbeta CDR3 rearrangement, sequence reads were collapsed and filtered. For each sample, productive Simpson clonality was calculated as the square root of Simpson's diversity index over productive rearrangements. TCRdb carries this immuneACCESS record with in-frame sequences only. Its versions omit some clonotypes, under half of them owing to an unresolved V gene in the studies checked, with the rest unexplained. V, J and clone size are those of that table, while D and trimming were read from the DNA. Here the sample has 70,000 to 95,000 clones; around 92% occur a single time. The ten largest clones take up nearly 6.5% of the sample.

This TCR derives from a woman aged 55-75 years with active COVID-19. This chain joins TRBV19 to TRBJ2-2, with 9 central nucleotides matching TRBD1. What was sequenced was peripheral blood. The CDR3 sequence is CASRGQGRSTGELFF. The DNA reads as follows: TGTGCCAGTAGGGGACAGGGACGTAGCACCGGGGAGCTGTTTTTT.